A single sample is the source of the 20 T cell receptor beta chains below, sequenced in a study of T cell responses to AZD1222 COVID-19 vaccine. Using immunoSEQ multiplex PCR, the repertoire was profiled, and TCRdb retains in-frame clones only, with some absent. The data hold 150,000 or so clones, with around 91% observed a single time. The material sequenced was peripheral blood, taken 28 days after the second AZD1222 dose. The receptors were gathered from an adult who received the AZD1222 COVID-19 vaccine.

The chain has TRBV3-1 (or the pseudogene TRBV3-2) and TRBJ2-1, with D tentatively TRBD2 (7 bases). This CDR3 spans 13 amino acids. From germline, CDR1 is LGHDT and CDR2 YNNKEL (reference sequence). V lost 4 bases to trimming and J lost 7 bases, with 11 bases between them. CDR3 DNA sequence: TGTGCCAGCAGCCGCGGGGGCGAGAATGAGCAGTTCTTC. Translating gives CASSRGGENEQFF.

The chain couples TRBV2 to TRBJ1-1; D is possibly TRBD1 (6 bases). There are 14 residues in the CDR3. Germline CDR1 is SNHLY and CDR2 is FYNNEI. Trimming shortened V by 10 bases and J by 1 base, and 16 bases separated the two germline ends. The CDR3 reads CATQPIQGNTEAFF. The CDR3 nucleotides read TGTGCCACCCAACCTATACAGGGGAACACTGAAGCTTTCTTT.

The CDR3 nucleotides read TGTGCCAGTAGGGGACTATCGAACACCGGGGAGCTGTTTTTT. Translated: CASRGLSNTGELFF. The chain carries TRBV19 and TRBJ2-2, with 7 positions matching TRBD2. V shed 6 bases, J shed 0 bases, and the junction held 1 base outside the gene matches. The CDR3 has 14 amino acids. Germline CDR1 reads LNHDA; CDR2 reads SQIVND (reference sequence).

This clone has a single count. CDR3 DNA: TGTGCCAGCAGCTTGGGCGGGACAGGGGGGGAAGGCGAGCAGTACTTC. This translates into CASSLGGTGGEGEQYF. The chain employs TRBV5-4 and TRBJ2-7; 11 bases align to TRBD1. With V trimmed by 0 bases and J by 6 bases, 8 bases remained unmatched. The CDR3 contains 16 residues. Germline V gene data show CDR1 as SGHNT and CDR2 as YYREEE (reference sequence).

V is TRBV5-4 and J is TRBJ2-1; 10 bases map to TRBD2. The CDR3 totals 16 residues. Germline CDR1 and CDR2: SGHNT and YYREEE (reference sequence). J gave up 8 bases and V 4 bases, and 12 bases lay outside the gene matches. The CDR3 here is CASSAGGLAGDYEQFF. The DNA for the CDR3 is TGTGCCAGCAGCGCTGGGGGGCTAGCGGGAGATTATGAGCAGTTCTTC.

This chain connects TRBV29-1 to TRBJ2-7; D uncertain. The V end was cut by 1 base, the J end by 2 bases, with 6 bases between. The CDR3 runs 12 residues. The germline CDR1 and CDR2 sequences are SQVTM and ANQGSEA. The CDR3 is CSVEATPYEQYF. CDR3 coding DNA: TGCAGCGTTGAAGCCACCCCCTACGAGCAGTACTTC.

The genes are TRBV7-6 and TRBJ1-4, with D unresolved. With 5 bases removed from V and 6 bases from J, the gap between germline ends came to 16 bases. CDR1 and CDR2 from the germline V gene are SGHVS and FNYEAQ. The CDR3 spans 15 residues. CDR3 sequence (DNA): TGTGCCAGCAGCACCCAAGGGAGGCGGGATGAAAAACTGTTTTTT. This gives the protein CASSTQGRRDEKLFF.

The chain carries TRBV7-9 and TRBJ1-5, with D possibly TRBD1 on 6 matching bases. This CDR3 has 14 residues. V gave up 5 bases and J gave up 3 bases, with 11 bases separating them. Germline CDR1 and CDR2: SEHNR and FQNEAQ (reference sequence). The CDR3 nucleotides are TGTGCCAGCAGCCCAGGGACATTCAATCAGCCCCAGCATTTT. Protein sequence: CASSPGTFNQPQHF.

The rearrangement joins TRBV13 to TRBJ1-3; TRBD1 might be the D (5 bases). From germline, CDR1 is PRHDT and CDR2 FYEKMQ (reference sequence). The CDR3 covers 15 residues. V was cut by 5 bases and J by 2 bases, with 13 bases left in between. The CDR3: CASSPYDRTGNTIYF. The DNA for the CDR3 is TGTGCCAGCAGCCCCTATGACAGAACTGGAAACACCATATATTTT. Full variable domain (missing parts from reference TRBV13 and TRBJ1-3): AAGVIQSPRHLIKEKRETATLKCYPIPRHDTVYWYQQGPGQDPQFLISFYEKMQSDKGSIPDRFSAQQFSDYHSELNMSSLELGDSALYFCASSPYDRTGNTIYFGEGSWLTVV.

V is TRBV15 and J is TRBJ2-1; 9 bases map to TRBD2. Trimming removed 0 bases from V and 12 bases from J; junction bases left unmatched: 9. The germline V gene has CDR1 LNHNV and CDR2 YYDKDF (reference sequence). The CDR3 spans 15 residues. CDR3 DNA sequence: TGTGCCACCAGCAGAGATTCCCCGGGACTAGCCGGGCAGTTCTTC. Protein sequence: CATSRDSPGLAGQFF. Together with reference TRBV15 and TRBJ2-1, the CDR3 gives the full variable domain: DAMVIQNPRYQVTQFGKPVTLSCSQTLNHNVMYWYQQKSSQAPKLLFHYYDKDFNNEADTPDNFQSRRPNTSFCFLDIRSPGLGDTAMYLCATSRDSPGLAGQFFGPGTRLTVL.

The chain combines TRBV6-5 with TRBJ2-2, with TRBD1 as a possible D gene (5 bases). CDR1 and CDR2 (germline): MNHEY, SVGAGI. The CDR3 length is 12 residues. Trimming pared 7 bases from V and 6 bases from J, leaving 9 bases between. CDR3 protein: CASTQGSGELFF. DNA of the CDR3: TGTGCCAGCACCCAGGGCTCCGGGGAGCTGTTTTTT.

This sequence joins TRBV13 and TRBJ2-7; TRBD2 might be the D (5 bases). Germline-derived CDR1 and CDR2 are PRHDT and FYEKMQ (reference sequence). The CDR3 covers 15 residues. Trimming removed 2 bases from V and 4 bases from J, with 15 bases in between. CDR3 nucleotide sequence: TGTGCCAGCAGCTTAAAAGGCGGGCTGGGGTACGAGCAGTACTTC. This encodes CASSLKGGLGYEQYF.

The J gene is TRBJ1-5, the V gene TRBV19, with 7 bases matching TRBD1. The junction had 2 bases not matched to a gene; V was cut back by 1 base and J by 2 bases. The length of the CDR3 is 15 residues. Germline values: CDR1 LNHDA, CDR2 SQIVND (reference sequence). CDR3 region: CASSIGQGGNQPQHF. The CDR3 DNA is TGTGCCAGTAGTATAGGACAGGGCGGCAATCAGCCCCAGCATTTT.

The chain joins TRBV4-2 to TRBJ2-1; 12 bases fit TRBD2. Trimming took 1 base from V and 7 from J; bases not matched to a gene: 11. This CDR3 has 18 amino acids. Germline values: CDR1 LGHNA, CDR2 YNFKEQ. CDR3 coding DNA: TGTGCCAGCAGCCAAGTCCTAGCGGGAGGGCCGATCCGTAATGAGCAGTTCTTC. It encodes CASSQVLAGGPIRNEQFF.

CDR3 DNA: TGTGCCAGCAGCCAGTTTGTCCAAGAGACCCAGTACTTC. This sequence encodes CASSQFVQETQYF. V gene TRBV4-2 combines with J gene TRBJ2-5; no reliable D call. Germline V gene lookup returns CDR1 LGHNA and CDR2 YNFKEQ. V was clipped by 3 bases and J by 1 base, with 6 bases between them. The CDR3 spans 13 residues.

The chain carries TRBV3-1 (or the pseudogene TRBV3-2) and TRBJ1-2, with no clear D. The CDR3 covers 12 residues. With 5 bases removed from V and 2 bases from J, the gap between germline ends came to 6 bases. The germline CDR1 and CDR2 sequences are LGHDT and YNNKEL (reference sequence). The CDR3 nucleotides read TGTGCCAGCAGCGTGGGGAACTATGGCTACACCTTC. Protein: CASSVGNYGYTF.

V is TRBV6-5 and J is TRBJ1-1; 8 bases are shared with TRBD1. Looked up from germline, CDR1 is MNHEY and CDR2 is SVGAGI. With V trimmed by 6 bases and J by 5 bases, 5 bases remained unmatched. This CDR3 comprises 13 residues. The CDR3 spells CASSLRGQTEAFF. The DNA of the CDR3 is TGTGCCAGCAGCCTCAGGGGGCAGACTGAAGCTTTCTTT.

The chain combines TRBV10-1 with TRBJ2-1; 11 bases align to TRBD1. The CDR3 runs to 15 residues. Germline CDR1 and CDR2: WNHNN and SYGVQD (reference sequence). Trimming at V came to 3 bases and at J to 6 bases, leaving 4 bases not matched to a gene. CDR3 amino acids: CASSDTGQGVNEQFF. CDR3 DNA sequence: TGCGCCAGCAGTGATACGGGACAGGGGGTCAATGAGCAGTTCTTC.

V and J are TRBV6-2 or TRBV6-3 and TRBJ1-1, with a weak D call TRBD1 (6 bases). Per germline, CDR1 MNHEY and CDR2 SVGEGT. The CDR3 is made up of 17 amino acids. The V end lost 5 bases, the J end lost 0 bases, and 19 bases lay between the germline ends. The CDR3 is CASSGFRGAEVNTEAFF. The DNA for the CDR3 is TGTGCCAGCAGTGGCTTTAGGGGGGCCGAGGTGAACACTGAAGCTTTCTTT.

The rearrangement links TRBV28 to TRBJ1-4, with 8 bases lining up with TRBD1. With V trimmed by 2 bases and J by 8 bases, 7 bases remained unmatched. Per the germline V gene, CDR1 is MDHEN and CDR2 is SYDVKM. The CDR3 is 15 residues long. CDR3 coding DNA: TGTGCCAGCAGTTTACTCGGGACAGGAGGGGAAAAACTGTTTTTT. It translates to CASSLLGTGGEKLFF.